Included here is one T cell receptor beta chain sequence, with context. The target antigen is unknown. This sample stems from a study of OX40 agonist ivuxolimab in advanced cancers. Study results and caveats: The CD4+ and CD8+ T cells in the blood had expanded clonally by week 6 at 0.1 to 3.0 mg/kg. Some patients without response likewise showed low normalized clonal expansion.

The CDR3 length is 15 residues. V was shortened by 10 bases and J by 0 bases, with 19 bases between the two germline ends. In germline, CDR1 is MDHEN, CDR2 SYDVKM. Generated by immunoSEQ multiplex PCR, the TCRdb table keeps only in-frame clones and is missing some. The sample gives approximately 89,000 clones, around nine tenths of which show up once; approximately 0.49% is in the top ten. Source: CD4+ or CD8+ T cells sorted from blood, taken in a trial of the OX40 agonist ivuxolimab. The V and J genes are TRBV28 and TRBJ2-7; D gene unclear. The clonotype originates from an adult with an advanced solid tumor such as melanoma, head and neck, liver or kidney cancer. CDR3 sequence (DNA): TGTGCCACAATTCCACGGGCGCCGAACTCCTACGAGCAGTACTTC. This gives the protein CATIPRAPNSYEQYF.